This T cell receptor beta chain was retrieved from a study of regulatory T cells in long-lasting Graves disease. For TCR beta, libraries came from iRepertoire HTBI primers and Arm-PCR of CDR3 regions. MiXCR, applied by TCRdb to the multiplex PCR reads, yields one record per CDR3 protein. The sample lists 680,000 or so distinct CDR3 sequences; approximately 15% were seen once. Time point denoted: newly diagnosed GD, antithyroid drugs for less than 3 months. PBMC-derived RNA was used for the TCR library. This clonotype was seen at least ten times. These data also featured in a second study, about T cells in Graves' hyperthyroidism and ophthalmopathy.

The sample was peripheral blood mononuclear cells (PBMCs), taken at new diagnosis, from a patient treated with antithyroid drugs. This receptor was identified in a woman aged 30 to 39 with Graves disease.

CDR3 region: CSARRDSLNTEAFF. CDR3 DNA sequence: TGCAGTGCGAGAAGGGACAGCCTGAACACTGAAGCTTTCTTT. This chain links TRBV20-1 with TRBJ1-1; 7 nucleotides agree with TRBD1. Unmatched junction bases numbered 7, after V lost 6 bases and J lost 0 bases. The germline V gene has CDR1 DFQATT and CDR2 SNEGSKA (reference sequence). This CDR3 has 14 amino acids.